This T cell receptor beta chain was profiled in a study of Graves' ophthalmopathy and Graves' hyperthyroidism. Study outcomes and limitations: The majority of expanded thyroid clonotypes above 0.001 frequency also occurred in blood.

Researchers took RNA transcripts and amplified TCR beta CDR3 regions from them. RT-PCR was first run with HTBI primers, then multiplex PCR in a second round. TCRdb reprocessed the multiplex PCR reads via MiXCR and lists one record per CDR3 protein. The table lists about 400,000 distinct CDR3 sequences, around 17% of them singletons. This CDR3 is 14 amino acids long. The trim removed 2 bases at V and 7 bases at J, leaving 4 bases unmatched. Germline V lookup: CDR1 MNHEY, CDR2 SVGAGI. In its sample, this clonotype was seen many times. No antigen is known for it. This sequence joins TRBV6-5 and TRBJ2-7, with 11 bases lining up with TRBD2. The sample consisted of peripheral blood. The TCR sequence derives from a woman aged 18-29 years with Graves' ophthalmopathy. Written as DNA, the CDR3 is TGTGCCAGCAGTTACGGGACTAGCGGAAGAGAGCAGTACTTC. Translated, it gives CASSYGTSGREQYF.